This T cell receptor (beta chain) was observed in a study of spatial heterogeneity in lung cancer. Study in general: In the raw reads, each unique TCR and UMI combination was present more than ten times on average.

This clonotype was detected many times. The CDR3 contains 17 residues. Germline V gives CDR1 SEHNR, CDR2 FQNEAQ (reference sequence). Trimming removed 1 base from V and 4 bases from J; junction bases left unmatched: 7. MiXCR, applied by TCRdb to the 5' RACE reads, yields one record per CDR3 protein. The sample yields around 89,000 distinct CDR3 sequences, over 9.5% seen once. Described time point: sample taken at primary tumor resection. The chain recombines TRBV7-9 with TRBJ2-1; the match to TRBD2 covers 10 bases. The TCR sequence derives from a male donor with early-stage non-small cell lung cancer. This specimen consisted of PBMCs, obtained at surgery. The CDR3 here is CASSLETWTSGYNEQFF. CDR3 bases: TGTGCCAGCAGCTTAGAGACCTGGACTAGCGGATACAATGAGCAGTTCTTC. The whole variable domain, remainder taken from reference TRBV7-9 and TRBJ2-1, is DTGVSQNPRHKITKRGQNVTFRCDPISEHNRLYWYRQTLGQGPEFLTYFQNEAQLEKSRLLSDRFSAERPKGSFSTLEIQRTEQGDSAMYLCASSLETWTSGYNEQFFGPGTRLTVL.